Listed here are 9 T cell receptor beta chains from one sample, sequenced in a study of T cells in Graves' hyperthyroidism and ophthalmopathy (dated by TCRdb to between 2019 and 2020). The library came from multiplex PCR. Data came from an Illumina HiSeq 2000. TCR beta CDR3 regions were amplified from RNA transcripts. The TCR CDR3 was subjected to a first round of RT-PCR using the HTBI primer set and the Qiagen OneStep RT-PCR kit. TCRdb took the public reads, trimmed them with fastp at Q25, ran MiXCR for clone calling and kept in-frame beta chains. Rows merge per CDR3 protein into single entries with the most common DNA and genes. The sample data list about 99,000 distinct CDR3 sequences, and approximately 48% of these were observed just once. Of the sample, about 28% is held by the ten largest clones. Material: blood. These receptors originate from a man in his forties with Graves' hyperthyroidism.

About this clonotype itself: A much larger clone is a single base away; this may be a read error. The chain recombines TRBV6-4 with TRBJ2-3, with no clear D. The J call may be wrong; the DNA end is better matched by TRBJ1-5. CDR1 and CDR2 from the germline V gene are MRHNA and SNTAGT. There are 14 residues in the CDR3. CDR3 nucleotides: TGTGCCAGCAGTGAAGCGGGAGGCTCAGATACGCAGCATTTT. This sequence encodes CASSEAGGSDTQHF.

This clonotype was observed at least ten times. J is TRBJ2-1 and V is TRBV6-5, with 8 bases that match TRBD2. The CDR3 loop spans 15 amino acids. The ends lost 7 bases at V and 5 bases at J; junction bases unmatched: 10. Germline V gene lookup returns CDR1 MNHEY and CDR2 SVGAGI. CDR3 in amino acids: CASTDGLAVDNEQFF. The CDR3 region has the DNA TGTGCCAGCACCGATGGACTAGCTGTGGACAATGAGCAGTTCTTC.

The CDR3 nucleotides are TGTGCCAGCAGCATGGTAGGCGGGGGGCGGCTCGACGAGCAGTACTTC. Amino acid sequence: CASSMVGGGRLDEQYF. V usage is TRBV7-3 and J usage is TRBJ2-7; 8 positions agree with TRBD2. CDR3 length: 16 amino acids. V lost 5 bases to trimming and J lost 5 bases; unmatched junction nucleotides: 14. CDR1 and CDR2 (germline): SGHTA, FQGTGA.

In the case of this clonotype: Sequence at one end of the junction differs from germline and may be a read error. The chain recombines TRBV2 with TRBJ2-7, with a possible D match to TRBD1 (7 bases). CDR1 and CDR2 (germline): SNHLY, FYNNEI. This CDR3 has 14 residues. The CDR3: CASSGQGGSYEQYF. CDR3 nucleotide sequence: TGTGCCAGCAGTGGTCAGGGGGGATCCTATGAGCAGTACTTC.

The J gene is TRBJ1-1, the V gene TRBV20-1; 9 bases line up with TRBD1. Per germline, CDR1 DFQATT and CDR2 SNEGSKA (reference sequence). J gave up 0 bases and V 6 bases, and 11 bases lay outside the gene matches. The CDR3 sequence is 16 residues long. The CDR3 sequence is CSAVSPGTGLNTEAFF. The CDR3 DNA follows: TGCAGTGCCGTAAGTCCCGGGACAGGGTTGAACACTGAAGCTTTCTTT.

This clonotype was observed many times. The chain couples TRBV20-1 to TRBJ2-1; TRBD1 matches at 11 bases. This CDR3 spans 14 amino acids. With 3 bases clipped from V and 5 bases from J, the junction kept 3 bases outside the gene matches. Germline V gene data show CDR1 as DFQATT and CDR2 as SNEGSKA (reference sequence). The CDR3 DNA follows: TGCAGTGCTAGGGACAGGGGGCGAAACAATGAGCAGTTCTTC. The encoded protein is CSARDRGRNNEQFF.

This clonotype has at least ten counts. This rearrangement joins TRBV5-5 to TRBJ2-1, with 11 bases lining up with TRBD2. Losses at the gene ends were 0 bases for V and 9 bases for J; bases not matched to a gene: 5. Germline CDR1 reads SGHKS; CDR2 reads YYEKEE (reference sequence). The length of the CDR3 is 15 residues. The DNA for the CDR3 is TGTGCCAGCAGCTTGGATCGGCTAGCGGGAGGTGAGCAGTTCTTC. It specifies CASSLDRLAGGEQFF.

The CDR3 DNA sequence: TGTGCCAGCAGCCAACCGGGACTAGCGAGGATAAGACGTAACTCGGCTTCCGACAATGAGCAGTTCTTC. Residues: CASSQPGLARIRRNSASDNEQFF. V and J are TRBV3-1 and TRBJ2-1, with 10 bases matching TRBD2. The CDR3 runs to 23 residues. V shed 2 bases and J 5 bases; nucleotides not matched to a gene: 27. The germline gives CDR1 LGHDT, CDR2 YNNKEL (reference sequence).

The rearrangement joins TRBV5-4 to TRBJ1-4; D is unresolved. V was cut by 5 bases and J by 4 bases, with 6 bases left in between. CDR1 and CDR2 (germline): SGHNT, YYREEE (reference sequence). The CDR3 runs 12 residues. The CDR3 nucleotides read TGTGCCAGCAGAGGGTTTAATGAAAAACTGTTTTTT. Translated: CASRGFNEKLFF.